The 8 T cell receptor beta chains below come from one sample, sequenced in a study of blood T cell repertoires in COVID-19. Generated by immunoSEQ multiplex PCR, the TCRdb table keeps only in-frame clones and is missing some. The table has approximately 65,000 clones, 93% seen once. The specimen was peripheral blood. The source of these receptors is a man aged 65 to 79 with active COVID-19.

V and J are TRBV27 and TRBJ2-5; D is ambiguous. V gave up 5 bases and J gave up 3 bases, with 7 bases separating them. The CDR3 totals 12 residues. Germline assignment: CDR1 MNHEY and CDR2 SMNVEV (reference sequence). DNA for the CDR3: TGTGCCAGCAGTAATTCAGAAGAGACCCAGTACTTC. Its protein product is CASSNSEETQYF.

V is TRBV6-5 and J is TRBJ1-3; D possibly corresponds to TRBD1 (6 bases). Trimming removed 6 bases from V and 0 bases from J, with 12 bases in between. The CDR3 is 15 residues long. Germline CDR1 and CDR2: MNHEY and SVGAGI. The CDR3 protein is CASRSSTGSGNTIYF. The CDR3 DNA is TGTGCCAGCAGGTCCTCGACAGGCTCTGGAAACACCATATATTTT.

This sequence joins TRBV12-3 or TRBV12-4 and TRBJ2-5, with D unclear. The CDR3 is 13 amino acids. Trimming took off 3 bases at V and 5 bases at J, with 10 bases between the two ends. CDR3 sequence (DNA): TGTGCCAGCAGTTTCGGCAGGATGGAGACCCAGTACTTC. Its protein is CASSFGRMETQYF.

The V gene is TRBV2, the J gene TRBJ1-1, with D uncertain. CDR3 length: 13 residues. Germline values: CDR1 SNHLY, CDR2 FYNNEI. Between the trimmed V and J ends, which lost 4 bases and 4 bases, there was a span of 10 bases. The CDR3 loop is CASSGRRGTEAFF. CDR3 bases: TGTGCCAGCAGTGGGCGGCGTGGCACTGAAGCTTTCTTT.

The chain joins TRBV29-1 to TRBJ2-5, with 7 bases identical to TRBD2. Germline V gene sequence: CDR1 SQVTM, CDR2 ANQGSEA. The J segment lost 2 bases and the V segment lost 3 bases, leaving 6 bases of the junction unmatched. The CDR3 totals 14 residues. CDR3 coding DNA: TGCAGCGTTGATGGGGGGGGTATACAAGAGACCCAGTACTTC. Translating it yields CSVDGGGIQETQYF. Based on the CDR3 plus reference TRBV29-1 and TRBJ2-5, the full variable domain is SAVISQKPSRDICQRGTSLTIQCQVDSQVTMMFWYRQQPGQSLTLIATANQGSEATYESGFVIDKFPISRPNLTFSTLTVSNMSPEDSSIYLCSVDGGGIQETQYFGPGTRLLVL.

The genes are TRBV5-1 and TRBJ2-1; D is unresolved. CDR3 length: 15 residues. Germline CDR1 reads SGHRS; CDR2 reads YFSETQ. V lost 4 bases to trimming and J lost 0 bases, with 11 bases between them. The CDR3 here is CASSPSSGSYNEQFF. In DNA, the CDR3 is TGCGCCAGCAGCCCATCTTCGGGCTCCTACAATGAGCAGTTCTTC.

The V call is TRBV6-6, the J call TRBJ1-5; D unresolved. CDR3 length: 12 amino acids. V was cut by 3 bases and J by 5 bases, with 5 bases left in between. Germline lookup yields CDR1 MNHNY and CDR2 SVGAGI (reference sequence). This CDR3 reads CASSYGDQPQHF. The CDR3, as DNA: TGTGCCAGCAGTTATGGAGATCAGCCCCAGCATTTT.

This sequence joins TRBV15 and TRBJ2-7; 9 positions match TRBD1. V lost 1 base and J lost 0; bases outside the gene matches: 4. CDR1 is LNHNV, CDR2 YYDKDF, per germline (reference sequence). CDR3 length: 16 residues. CDR3 coding DNA: TGTGCCACCAGCAGAGGAACAGGGGGCAGCTCCTACGAGCAGTACTTC. Translating it yields CATSRGTGGSSYEQYF. Complete variable domain (other parts from reference TRBV15 and TRBJ2-7): DAMVIQNPRYQVTQFGKPVTLSCSQTLNHNVMYWYQQKSSQAPKLLFHYYDKDFNNEADTPDNFQSRRPNTSFCFLDIRSPGLGDTAMYLCATSRGTGGSSYEQYFGPGTRLTVT.